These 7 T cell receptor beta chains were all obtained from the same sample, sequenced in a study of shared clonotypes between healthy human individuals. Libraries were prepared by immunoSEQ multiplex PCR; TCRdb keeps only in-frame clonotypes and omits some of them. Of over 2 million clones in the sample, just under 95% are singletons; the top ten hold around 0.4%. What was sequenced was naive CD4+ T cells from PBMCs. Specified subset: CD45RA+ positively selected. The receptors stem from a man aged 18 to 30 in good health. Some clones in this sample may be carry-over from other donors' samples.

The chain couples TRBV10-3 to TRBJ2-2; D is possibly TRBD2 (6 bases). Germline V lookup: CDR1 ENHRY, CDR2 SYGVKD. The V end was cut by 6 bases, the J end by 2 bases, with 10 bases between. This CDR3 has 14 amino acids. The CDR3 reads CAIRGGENTGELFF. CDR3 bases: TGTGCCATCAGGGGCGGGGAAAACACCGGGGAGCTGTTTTTT.

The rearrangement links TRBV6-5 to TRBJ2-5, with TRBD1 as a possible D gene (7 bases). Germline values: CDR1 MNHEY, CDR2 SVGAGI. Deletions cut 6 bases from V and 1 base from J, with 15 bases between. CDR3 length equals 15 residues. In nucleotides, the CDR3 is TGTGCCAGCAGCCGAACAGGGGACTCCCAAGAGACCCAGTACTTC. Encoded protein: CASSRTGDSQETQYF.

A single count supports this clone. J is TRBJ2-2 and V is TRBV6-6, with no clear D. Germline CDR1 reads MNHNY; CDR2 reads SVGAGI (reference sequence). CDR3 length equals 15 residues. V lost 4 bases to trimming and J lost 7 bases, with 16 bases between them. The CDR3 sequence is CASSSPMGGGGELFF. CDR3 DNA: TGTGCCAGCAGTTCCCCAATGGGTGGCGGCGGGGAGCTGTTTTTT.

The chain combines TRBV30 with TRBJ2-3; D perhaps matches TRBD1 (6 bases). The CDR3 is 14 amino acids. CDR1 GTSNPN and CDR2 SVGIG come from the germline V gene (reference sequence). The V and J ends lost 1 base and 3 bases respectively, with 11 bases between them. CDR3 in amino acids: CAWSAGERTDTQYF. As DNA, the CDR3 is TGTGCCTGGAGTGCAGGGGAGAGAACAGATACGCAGTATTTT.

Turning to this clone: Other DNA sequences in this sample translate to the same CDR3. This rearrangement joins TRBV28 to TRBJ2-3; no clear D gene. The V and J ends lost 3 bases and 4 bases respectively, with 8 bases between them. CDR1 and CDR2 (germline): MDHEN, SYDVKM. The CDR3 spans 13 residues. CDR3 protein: CASSLGGSDTQYF. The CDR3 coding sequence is TGTGCCAGCAGTTTGGGCGGCTCAGATACGCAGTATTTT.

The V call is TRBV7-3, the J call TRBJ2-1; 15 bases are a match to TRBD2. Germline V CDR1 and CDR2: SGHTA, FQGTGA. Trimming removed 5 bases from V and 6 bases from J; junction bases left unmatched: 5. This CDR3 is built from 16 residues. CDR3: CASSRGLAGGGNEQFF. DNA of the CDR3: TGTGCCAGCAGCCGAGGACTAGCGGGAGGGGGCAATGAGCAGTTCTTC.

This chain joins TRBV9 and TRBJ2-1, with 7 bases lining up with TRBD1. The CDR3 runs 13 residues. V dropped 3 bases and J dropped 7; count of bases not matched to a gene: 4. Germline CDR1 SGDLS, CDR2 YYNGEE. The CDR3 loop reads CASSGGQANEQFF. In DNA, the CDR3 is TGTGCCAGCAGCGGTGGACAGGCTAATGAGCAGTTCTTC.